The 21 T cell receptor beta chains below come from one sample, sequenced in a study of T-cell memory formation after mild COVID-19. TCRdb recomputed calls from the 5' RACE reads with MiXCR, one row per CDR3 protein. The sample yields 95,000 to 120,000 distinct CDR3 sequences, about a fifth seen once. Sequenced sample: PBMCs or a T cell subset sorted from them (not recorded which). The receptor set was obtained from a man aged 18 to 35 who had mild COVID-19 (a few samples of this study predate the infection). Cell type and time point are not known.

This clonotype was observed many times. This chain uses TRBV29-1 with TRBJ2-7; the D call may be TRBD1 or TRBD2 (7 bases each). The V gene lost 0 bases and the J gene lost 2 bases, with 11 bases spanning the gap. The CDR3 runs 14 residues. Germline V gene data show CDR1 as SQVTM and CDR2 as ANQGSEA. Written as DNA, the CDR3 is TGCAGCGTTGAAGACAGGGGGGGAACCTACGAGCAGTACTTC. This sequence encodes CSVEDRGGTYEQYF.

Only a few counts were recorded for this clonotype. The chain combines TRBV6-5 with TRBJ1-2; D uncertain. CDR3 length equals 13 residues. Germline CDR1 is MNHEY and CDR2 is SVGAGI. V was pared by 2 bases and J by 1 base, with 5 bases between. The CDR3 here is CASSYLNNYGYTF. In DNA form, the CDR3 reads TGTGCCAGCAGTTACCTAAATAACTATGGCTACACCTTC.

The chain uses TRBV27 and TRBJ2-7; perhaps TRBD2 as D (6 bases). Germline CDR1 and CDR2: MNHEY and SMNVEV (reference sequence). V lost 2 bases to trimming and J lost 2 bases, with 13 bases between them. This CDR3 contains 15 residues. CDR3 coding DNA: TGTGCCAGCAGTTTAAGGAGCGGACTAACCTACGAGCAGTACTTC. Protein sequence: CASSLRSGLTYEQYF.

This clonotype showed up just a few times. CDR3 protein: CASSQEQGPNQPQHF. The CDR3 DNA reads TGCGCCAGCAGCCAAGAACAGGGGCCCAATCAGCCCCAGCATTTT. The chain couples TRBV4-1 to TRBJ1-5, with 7 bases that match TRBD1. Germline CDR1 reads MGHRA; CDR2 reads YSYEKL. The CDR3 contains 15 residues. Unmatched junction bases numbered 2, after V lost 0 bases and J lost 3 bases.

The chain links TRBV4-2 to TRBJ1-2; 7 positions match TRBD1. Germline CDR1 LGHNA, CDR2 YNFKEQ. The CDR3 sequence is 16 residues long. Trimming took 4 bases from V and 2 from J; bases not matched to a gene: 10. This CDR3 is CASSPLPPTGNYGYTF. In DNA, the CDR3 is TGTGCCAGCAGCCCCCTGCCCCCGACAGGGAACTATGGCTACACCTTC.

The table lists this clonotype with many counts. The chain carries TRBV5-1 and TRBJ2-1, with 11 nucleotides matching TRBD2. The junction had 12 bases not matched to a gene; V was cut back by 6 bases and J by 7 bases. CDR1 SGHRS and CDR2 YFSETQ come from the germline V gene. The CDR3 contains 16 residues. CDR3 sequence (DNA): TGCGCCAGCACCCCATTAGCGGGGGGGCCCACAAATGAGCAGTTCTTC. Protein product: CASTPLAGGPTNEQFF.

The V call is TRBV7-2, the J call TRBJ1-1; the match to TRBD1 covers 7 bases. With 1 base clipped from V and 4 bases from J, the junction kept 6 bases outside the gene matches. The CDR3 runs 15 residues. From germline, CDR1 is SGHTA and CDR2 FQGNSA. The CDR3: CASSLVGTEGTEAFF. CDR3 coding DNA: TGTGCCAGCAGCTTAGTTGGGACAGAGGGCACTGAAGCTTTCTTT.

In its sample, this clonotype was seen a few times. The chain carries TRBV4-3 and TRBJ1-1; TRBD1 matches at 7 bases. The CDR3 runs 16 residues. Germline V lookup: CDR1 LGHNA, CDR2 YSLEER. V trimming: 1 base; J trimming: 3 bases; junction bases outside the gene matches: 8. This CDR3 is CASSQVGRGADTEAFF. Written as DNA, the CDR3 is TGCGCCAGCAGCCAAGTCGGCAGGGGGGCAGACACTGAAGCTTTCTTT.

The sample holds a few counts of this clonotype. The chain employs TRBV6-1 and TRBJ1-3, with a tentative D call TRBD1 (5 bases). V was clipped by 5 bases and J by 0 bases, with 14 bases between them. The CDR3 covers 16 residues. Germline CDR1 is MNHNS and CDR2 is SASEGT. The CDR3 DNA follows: TGTGCCAGCAGTAAACCCGGGACGGCCTCTGGAAACACCATATATTTT. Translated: CASSKPGTASGNTIYF.

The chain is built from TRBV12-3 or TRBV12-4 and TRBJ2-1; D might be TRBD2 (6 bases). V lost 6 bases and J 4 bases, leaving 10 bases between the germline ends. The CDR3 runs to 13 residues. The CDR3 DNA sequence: TGTGCCAGCAGCTCGGCGGGATACAATGAGCAGTTCTTC. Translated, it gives CASSSAGYNEQFF.

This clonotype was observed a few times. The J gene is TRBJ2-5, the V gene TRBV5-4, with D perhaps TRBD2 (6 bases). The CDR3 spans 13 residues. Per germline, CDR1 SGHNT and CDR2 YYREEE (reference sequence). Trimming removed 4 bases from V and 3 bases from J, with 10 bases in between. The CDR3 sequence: CASSPGGEETQYF. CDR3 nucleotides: TGTGCCAGCAGCCCCGGGGGAGAAGAGACCCAGTACTTC.

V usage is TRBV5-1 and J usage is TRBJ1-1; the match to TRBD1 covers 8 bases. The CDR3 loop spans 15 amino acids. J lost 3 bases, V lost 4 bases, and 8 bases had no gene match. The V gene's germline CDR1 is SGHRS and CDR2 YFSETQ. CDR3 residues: CASSASGTGYTEAFF. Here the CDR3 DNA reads TGCGCCAGCAGCGCCTCCGGGACAGGCTACACTGAAGCTTTCTTT.

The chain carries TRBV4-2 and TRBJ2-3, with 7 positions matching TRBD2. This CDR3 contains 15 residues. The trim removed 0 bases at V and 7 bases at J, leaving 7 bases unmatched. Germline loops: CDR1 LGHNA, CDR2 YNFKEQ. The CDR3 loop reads CASSQETPSGYTQYF. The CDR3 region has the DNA TGTGCCAGCAGCCAAGAGACGCCTAGCGGTTATACGCAGTATTTT.

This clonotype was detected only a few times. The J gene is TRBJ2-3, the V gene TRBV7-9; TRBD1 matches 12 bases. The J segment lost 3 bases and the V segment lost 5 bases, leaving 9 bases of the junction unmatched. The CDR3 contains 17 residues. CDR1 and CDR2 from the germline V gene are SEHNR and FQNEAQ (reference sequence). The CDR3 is CASSGRDRGPNTDTQYF. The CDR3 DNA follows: TGTGCCAGCAGCGGCCGGGACAGGGGGCCGAATACAGATACGCAGTATTTT. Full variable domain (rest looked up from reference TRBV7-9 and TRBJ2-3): DTGVSQNPRHKITKRGQNVTFRCDPISEHNRLYWYRQTLGQGPEFLTYFQNEAQLEKSRLLSDRFSAERPKGSFSTLEIQRTEQGDSAMYLCASSGRDRGPNTDTQYFGPGTRLTVL.

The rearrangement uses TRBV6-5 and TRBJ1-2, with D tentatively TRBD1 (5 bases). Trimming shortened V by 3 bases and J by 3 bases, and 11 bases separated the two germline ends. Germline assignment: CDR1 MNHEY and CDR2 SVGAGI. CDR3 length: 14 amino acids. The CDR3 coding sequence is TGTGCCAGCAGTTATTCGGGGGTTGACTATGGCTACACCTTC. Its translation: CASSYSGVDYGYTF.

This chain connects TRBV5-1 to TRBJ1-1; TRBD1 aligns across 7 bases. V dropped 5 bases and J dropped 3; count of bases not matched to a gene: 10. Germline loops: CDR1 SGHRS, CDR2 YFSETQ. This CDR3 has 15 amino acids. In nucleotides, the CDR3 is TGCGCCAGCAGGTCGGGACAGTCCCGGGACACTGAAGCTTTCTTT. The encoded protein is CASRSGQSRDTEAFF.

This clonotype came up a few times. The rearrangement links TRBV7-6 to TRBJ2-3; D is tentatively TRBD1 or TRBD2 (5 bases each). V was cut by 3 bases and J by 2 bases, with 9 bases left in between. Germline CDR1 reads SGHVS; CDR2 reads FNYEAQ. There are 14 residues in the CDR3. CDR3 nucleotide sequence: TGTGCCAGCAGCTTTCTCGGGACCACAGATACGCAGTATTTT. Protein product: CASSFLGTTDTQYF.

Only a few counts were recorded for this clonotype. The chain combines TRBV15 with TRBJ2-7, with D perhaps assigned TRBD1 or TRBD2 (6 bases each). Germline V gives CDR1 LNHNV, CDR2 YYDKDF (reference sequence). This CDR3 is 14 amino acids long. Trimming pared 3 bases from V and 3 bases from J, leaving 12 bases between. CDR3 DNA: TGTGCCACCAGCAGTCAACGGGGGCACTACGAGCAGTACTTC. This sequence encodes CATSSQRGHYEQYF.

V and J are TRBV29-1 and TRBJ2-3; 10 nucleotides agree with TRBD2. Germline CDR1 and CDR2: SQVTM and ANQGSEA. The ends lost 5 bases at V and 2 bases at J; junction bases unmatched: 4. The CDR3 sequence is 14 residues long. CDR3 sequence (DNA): TGCAGCGTTACCGGGACTAGCGCCACAGATACGCAGTATTTT. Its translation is CSVTGTSATDTQYF.

DNA for the CDR3: TGCGCCAGCACTCAGGACGGGCGGACCTTCTTT. Its translation: CASTQDGRTFF. The chain has TRBV4-1 and TRBJ1-1; no firm D call. This CDR3 has 11 residues. V was cut by 7 bases and J by 14 bases, with 17 bases left in between. Germline CDR1 MGHRA, CDR2 YSYEKL.

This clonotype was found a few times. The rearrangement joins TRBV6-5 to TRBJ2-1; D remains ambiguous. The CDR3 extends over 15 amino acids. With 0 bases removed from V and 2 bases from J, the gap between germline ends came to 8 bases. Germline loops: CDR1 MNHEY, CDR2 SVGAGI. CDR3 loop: CASSYSVGPYNEQFF. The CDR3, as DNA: TGTGCCAGCAGTTACTCGGTCGGACCCTACAATGAGCAGTTCTTC.